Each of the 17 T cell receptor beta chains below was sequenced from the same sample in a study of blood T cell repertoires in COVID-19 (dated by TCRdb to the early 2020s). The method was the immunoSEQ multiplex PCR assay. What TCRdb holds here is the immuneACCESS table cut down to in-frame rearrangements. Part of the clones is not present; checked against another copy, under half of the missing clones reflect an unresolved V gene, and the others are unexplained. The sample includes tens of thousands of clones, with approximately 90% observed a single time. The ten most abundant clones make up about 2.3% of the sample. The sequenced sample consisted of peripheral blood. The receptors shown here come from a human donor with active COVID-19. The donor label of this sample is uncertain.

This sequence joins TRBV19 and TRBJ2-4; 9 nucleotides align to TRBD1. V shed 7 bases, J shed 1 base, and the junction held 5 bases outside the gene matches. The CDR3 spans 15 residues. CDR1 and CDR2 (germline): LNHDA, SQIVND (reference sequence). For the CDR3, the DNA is TGTGCCAGTACTACAGGACAGGGGGCCAAAAACATTCAGTACTTC. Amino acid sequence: CASTTGQGAKNIQYF.

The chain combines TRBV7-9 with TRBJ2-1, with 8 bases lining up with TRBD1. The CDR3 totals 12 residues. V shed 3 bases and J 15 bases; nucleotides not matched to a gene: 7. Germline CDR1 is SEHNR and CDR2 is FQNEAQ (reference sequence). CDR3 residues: CASSFVRGQPFF. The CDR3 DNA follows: TGTGCCAGCAGCTTCGTCAGGGGGCAGCCGTTCTTC.

The CDR3 is CASSLVGTGSGGELFF. Written as DNA, the CDR3 is TGCGCCAGCAGCTTGGTAGGGACAGGGTCCGGCGGGGAGCTGTTTTTT. V and J are TRBV5-1 and TRBJ2-2; 9 bases match TRBD1. The CDR3 is 16 amino acids. V was pared by 0 bases and J by 7 bases, with 7 bases of the junction left unmatched. The germline CDR1 and CDR2 sequences are SGHRS and YFSETQ.

DNA for the CDR3: TGTGCCAGCAGCTCGGGACAGACGGTAAACACTGAAGCTTTCTTT. This encodes CASSSGQTVNTEAFF. V and J are TRBV7-2 and TRBJ1-1; TRBD1 agrees at 7 bases. The CDR3 covers 15 residues. The J segment lost 2 bases and the V segment lost 4 bases, leaving 7 bases of the junction unmatched. Germline V gives CDR1 SGHTA, CDR2 FQGNSA.

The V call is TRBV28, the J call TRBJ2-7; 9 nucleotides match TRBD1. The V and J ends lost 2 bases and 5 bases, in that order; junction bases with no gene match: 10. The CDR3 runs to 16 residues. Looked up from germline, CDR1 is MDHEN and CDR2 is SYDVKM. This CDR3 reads CASSLARGQGIHEQYF. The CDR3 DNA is TGTGCCAGCAGTTTAGCCCGCGGACAGGGGATCCACGAGCAGTACTTC.

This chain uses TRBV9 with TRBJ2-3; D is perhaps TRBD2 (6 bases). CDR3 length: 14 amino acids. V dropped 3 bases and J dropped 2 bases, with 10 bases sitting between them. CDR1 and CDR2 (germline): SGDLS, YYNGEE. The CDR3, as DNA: TGTGCCAGCAGCGCCCGGGACTCCACAGATACGCAGTATTTT. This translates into CASSARDSTDTQYF.

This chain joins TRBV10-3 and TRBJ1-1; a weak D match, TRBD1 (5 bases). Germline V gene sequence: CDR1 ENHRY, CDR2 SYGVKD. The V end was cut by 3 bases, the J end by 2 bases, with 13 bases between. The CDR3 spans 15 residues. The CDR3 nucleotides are TGTGCCATCAGTGATCCGACAGATCTTAACACTGAAGCTTTCTTT. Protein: CAISDPTDLNTEAFF.

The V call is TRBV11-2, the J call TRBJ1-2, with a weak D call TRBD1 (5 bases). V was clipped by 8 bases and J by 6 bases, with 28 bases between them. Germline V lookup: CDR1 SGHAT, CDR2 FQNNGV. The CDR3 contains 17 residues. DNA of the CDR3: TGTGCCAGCCGTAGGATGGCAGGGAGAGCGGGGGGGAATGGCTACACCTTC. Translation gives CASRRMAGRAGGNGYTF.

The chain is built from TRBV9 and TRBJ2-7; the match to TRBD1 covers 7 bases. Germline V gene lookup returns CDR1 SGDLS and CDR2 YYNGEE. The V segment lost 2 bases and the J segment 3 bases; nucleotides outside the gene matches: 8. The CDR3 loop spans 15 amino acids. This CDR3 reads CASSVSGTENYEQYF. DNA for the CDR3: TGTGCCAGCAGCGTCTCCGGGACAGAAAACTACGAGCAGTACTTC. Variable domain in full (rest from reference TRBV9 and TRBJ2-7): DSGVTQTPKHLITATGQRVTLRCSPRSGDLSVYWYQQSLDQGLQFLIQYYNGEERAKGNILERFSAQQFPDLHSELNLSSLELGDSALYFCASSVSGTENYEQYFGPGTRLTVT.

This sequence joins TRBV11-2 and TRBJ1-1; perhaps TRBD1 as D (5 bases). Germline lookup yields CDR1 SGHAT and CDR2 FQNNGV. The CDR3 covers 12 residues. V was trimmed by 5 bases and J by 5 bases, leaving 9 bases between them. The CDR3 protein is CASSLQGTEAFF. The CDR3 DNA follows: TGTGCCAGCAGCCTCCAGGGAACTGAAGCTTTCTTT.

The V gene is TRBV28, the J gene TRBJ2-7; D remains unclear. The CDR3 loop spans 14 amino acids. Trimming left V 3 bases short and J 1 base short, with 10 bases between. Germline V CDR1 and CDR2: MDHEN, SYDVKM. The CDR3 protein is CASSFGFDSYEQYF. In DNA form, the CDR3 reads TGTGCCAGCAGTTTCGGGTTCGATTCCTACGAGCAGTACTTC.

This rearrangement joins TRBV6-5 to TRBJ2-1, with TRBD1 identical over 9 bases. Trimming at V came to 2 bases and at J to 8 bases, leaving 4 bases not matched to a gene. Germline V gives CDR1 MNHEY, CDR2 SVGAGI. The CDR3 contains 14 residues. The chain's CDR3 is CASSYRDRADEQFF. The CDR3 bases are TGTGCCAGCAGTTACCGGGACAGGGCGGATGAGCAGTTCTTC.

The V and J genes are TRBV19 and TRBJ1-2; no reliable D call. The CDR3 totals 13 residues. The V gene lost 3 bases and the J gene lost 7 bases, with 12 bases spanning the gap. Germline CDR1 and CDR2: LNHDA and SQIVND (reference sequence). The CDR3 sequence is CASSMAGLGGYTF. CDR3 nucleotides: TGTGCCAGTAGTATGGCAGGTTTGGGTGGCTACACCTTC.

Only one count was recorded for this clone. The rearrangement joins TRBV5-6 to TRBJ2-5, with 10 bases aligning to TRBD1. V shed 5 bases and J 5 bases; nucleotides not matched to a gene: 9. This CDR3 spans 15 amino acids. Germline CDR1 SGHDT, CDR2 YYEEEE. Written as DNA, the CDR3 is TGTGCCAGCAGTATACCGGGACAGGGGAGGGAGACCCAGTACTTC. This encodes CASSIPGQGRETQYF.

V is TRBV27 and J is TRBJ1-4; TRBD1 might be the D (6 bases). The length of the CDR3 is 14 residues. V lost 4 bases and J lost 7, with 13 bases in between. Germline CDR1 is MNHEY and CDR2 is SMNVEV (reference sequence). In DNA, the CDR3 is TGTGCCAGCAGTTGGACAGCTCTTGGTGAAAAACTGTTTTTT. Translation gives CASSWTALGEKLFF.

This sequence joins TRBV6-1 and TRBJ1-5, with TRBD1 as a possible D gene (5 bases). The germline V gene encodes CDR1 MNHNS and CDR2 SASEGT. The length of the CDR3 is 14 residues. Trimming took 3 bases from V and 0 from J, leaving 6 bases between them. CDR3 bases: TGTGCCAGCAGTGAGACAGATAGCAATCAGCCCCAGCATTTT. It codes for CASSETDSNQPQHF.

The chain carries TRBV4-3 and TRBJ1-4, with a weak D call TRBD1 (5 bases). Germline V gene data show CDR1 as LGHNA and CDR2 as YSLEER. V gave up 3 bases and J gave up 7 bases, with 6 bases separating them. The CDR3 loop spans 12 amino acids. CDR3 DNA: TGCGCCAGCAGCCATAGGGGTGAAAAACTGTTTTTT. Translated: CASSHRGEKLFF.